This T cell receptor (beta chain) was retrieved from a study of T cell responses to AZD1222 COVID-19 vaccine. Study details: Pooled in the analysis were second doses at about 4 or about 12 weeks.

Worth noting for this clone: The antigen is not known.

Clones were sequenced by immunoSEQ multiplex PCR, and TCRdb holds only the in-frame ones, with some missing. The sample records 86,000 or so clones, about 92% being singletons. Study findings and constraints: The donor group comprised mostly white British people and more females; the analysis possibly underestimated clonal diversity.

Germline CDR1 and CDR2: SGHNT and YYREEE (reference sequence). The V segment lost 0 bases and the J segment 4 bases; nucleotides outside the gene matches: 7. CDR3 length equals 16 residues. The source material was peripheral blood, sampled on day 0 of AZD1222 vaccination. The chain combines TRBV5-4 with TRBJ1-2; 9 bases fit TRBD1. The TCR sequence derives from an adult in good health. The CDR3 nucleotides read TGTGCCAGCAGCTTGGAGGGACAGGGACCGCTCTATGGCTACACCTTC. As protein: CASSLEGQGPLYGYTF.